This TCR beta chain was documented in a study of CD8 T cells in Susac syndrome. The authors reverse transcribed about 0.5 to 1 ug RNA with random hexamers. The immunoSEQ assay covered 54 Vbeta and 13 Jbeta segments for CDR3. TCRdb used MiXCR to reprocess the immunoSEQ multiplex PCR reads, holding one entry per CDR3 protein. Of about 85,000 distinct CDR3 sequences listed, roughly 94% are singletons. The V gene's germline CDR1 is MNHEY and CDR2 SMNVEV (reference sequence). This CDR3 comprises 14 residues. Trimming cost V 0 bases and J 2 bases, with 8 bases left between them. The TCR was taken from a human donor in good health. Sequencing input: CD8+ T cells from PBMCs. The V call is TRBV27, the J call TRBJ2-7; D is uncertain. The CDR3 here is CASSLSGSTYEQYV. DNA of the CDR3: TGTGCCAGCAGTTTATCGGGCAGTACCTACGAGCAGTACGTC.